One TCR beta chain is described in this entry. The antigen this receptor binds is unknown. No much larger clone is present one base from it, and per-base qualities are unavailable. These data are taken from a study of blood T cells in healthy people across ages (dated by TCRdb to 2015 to 2017). A note on the overall study: In model experiments, template switching captured about one uniquely barcoded TCR beta cDNA molecule for every two T cells. For two donors (one aged 18 to 30 and one aged 80 or older), the study analyzed two additional independent replicas of 1 million unique cDNA reads from the same blood draw. Donors were grouped into four age groups: young (average 16 years), middle-aged (less than 40), aged (about 60) and long-lived (less than 85). Using deep sequencing normalized with unique cDNA molecular identifiers, the study measured how TCR beta repertoire diversity changes with age. To avoid experimental bias, donors of different ages were randomly spread across the sequencing lanes. The paper as a whole reports these results and caveats: Bulk unsorted PBMC profiling prevented conclusive comparison of naive and antigen-experienced compartments. Compared with the aged group, the long-lived group had more naive CD4+ T cells, fewer expanded clones and increased TCR diversity, suggesting age selection. Donor CMV infection status was unknown, potentially confounding age-related changes in expanded clonotypes. There was a strong correlation between observed TCR beta diversity and the percentage of naive T cells measured by flow cytometry. As age increased, observed TCR beta diversity per million T cells dropped in a roughly linear way, and a significant reduction was already evident by age 40. Estimates of total diversity from one million sequenced T cells were regarded as lower bounds and underestimates.

The library was built by means of 5' RACE. The instrument was an Illumina HiSeq 2500. A second PCR of roughly 7 to 11 cycles was run with a J-beta primer mix and a sample-barcoded 5' primer. Each TCR beta cDNA molecule received a unique molecular identifier from a template-switch 5' adaptor carrying 12 random nucleotides. At least 2.5 million CDR3-containing paired-end reads were obtained from each sample. The Mint cDNA synthesis kit, primed by a TRBC-specific oligonucleotide, was used to synthesize first-strand cDNA from all RNA. All cDNA was treated with uracil-DNA glycosylase and then went through a first 18-cycle PCR with the universal primers M1SS and BC2_uni_R. For the original study's pipeline: For normalization, 1 million high-quality reads were randomly selected from each sample, with every read carrying a distinct molecular identifier. Reads with shared molecular identifiers were discarded instead of being binned into consensus sequences. MiTCR, run with a Q25 quality threshold and the strictest error-elimination algorithm, handled CDR3 identification, clonotype clustering and error correction. A nonparametric unseen species model using Euler transformation provided a lower-bound estimate of total TCR beta diversity. TCRdb reran the public reads through fastp at Q25 and MiXCR, keeping productive beta chains. Rows with a matching CDR3 protein are joined into one entry that keeps the most common DNA and genes. These V and J calls originate from TCRdb's pipeline instead of the authors' own analysis. This sample is represented by roughly 1,800,000 distinct CDR3 sequences; about 49% of them were singletons. Around 2.1% of the sample goes to the ten largest clones.

Systemically healthy Caucasian individuals from Russia, 35 to 50 in total and aged about 6 to 100 years, were included as donors. Each donor gave 8 to 10 milliliters of peripheral blood, drawn into EDTA-treated Vacutainer tubes. Ficoll-Paque density-gradient centrifugation was used to isolate PBMCs, with at least 7 million obtained per sample. Trizol reagent was used to extract total RNA from PBMCs, with at least 5 micrograms per sample. Naive CD45RAhigh/CD27high T cell percentages were measured by flow cytometry on a PBMC aliquot from every donor. Per the germline V gene, KGHDR is the CDR1 and SFDVKD is the CDR2. Inclusive of the bounding cysteine and phenylalanine, the CDR3 is 14 residues long. The entry retains the CDR3 DNA only, 42 bases that are in frame from base 1. V is cut back by 7 bases and J by 6 bases, with 9 bases in the junction unmatched.

Sequencing was performed on blood. The sequence derives from a woman in her forties in good health. This chain is built from TRBV24-1 and TRBJ2-3, and TRBD1 aligns with 7 junction nucleotides. The CDR3 protein is CATSRQGGSDTQYF. The DNA sequence follows: TGTGCCACCAGCCGACAGGGTGGTTCCGATACGCAGTATTTT.